This TCR beta chain was recorded in a study of blood T cell repertoires in COVID-19. As for the study in general: Acute-phase and convalescent COVID-19 samples originated in the United States, Italy and Spain. Sources were T cells, B-cell-depleted T cells, or PBMCs; the material itself was cDNA or gDNA.

The method was immunoSEQ multiplex PCR; TCRdb's version includes in-frame clones alone and lacks a portion of them. This table has about 80,000 clones, around 81% appearing once. Germline values: CDR1 DFQATT, CDR2 SNEGSKA (reference sequence). CDR3 length: 11 amino acids. V was trimmed by 8 bases and J by 0 bases, leaving 7 bases between them. The sequenced material came from peripheral blood. V is TRBV20-1 and J is TRBJ2-5; D not resolved. This clonotype was sampled from a human donor in a cohort sampled during active COVID-19. The CDR3 nucleotides read TGCAGTCGACTTAACCAAGAGACCCAGTACTTC. Its translation is CSRLNQETQYF.